The clone carrying this T cell receptor (beta chain) appeared once. Per germline, CDR1 SGHVS and CDR2 FQNEAQ. V lost 3 bases and J lost 8; bases outside the gene matches: 3. This CDR3 has 13 amino acids. The data derive from a study of T cell changes during pregnancy in multiple sclerosis. The assay was immunoSEQ multiplex PCR, and TCRdb's table has in-frame clones only and misses some. The sample shows tens of thousands of clones, 85% to 95% of them seen only once. This receptor was taken from a female donor with multiple sclerosis, enrolled in a pregnancy study. The input for sequencing was peripheral blood, taken after pregnancy. The chain combines TRBV7-8 with TRBJ2-1, with 8 nucleotides matching TRBD1. This chain's CDR3 is CASSLDRVYEQFF. The CDR3 nucleotides read TGTGCCAGCAGCTTGGACAGGGTATATGAGCAGTTCTTC.